This is a list of T cell receptor beta chains from one sample in a study of blood T cell repertoires in COVID-19. Sequencing was performed with immunoSEQ multiplex PCR; in TCRdb, only in-frame clones are kept and a portion is missing. The data hold 250,000 or so clones, with roughly 90% observed a single time. Sequenced input: peripheral blood. The receptors derive from a man between 25 and 39 years old with active or convalescent COVID-19. CDR3s include the opening cysteine and the closing phenylalanine or tryptophan. The D gene is left open where the match is weak. Clone sizes are given selectively: once, few, many, or a class where the clone is expanded.

V gene: TRBV20-1; D gene: TRBD1; J gene: TRBJ1-1; clone size: NA; CDR3 protein: CSASPIRGWNTEAFF; CDR3 DNA: TGCAGTGCTAGTCCGATCAGGGGGTGGAACACTGAAGCTTTCTTT
V gene: TRBV4-1; D gene: TRBD1; J gene: TRBJ1-5; clone size: NA; CDR3 protein: CASSPAQGANQPQHF; CDR3 DNA: TGCGCCAGCAGCCCGGCACAGGGGGCCAATCAGCCCCAGCATTTT
V gene: TRBV7-2; D gene: TRBD2; J gene: TRBJ2-3; clone size: few; CDR3 protein: CASSPRLGFSGGRRDTQYF; CDR3 DNA: TGTGCCAGCAGCCCCCGGTTGGGATTCAGCGGGGGGCGTCGAGATACGCAGTATTTT
V gene: TRBV4-2; D gene: TRBD2; J gene: TRBJ2-1; clone size: NA; CDR3 protein: CASSQLPSGGFNEQFF; CDR3 DNA: TGTGCCAGCAGCCAGCTACCTAGCGGGGGCTTCAATGAGCAGTTCTTC
V gene: TRBV18; D gene: NA; J gene: TRBJ2-7; clone size: NA; CDR3 protein: CASSPPVSYEQYF; CDR3 DNA: TGTGCCAGCTCACCCCCAGTCTCCTACGAGCAGTACTTC
V gene: TRBV5-1; D gene: NA; J gene: TRBJ2-3; clone size: NA; CDR3 protein: CASTEGVSTDTQYF; CDR3 DNA: TGCGCCAGCACTGAGGGGGTTTCCACAGATACGCAGTATTTT
V gene: TRBV6-9; D gene: NA; J gene: TRBJ2-7; clone size: NA; CDR3 protein: CASSSTGDPLCEQYF; CDR3 DNA: TGTGCCAGCAGTTCCACGGGAGATCCGCTATGCGAGCAGTACTTC
V gene: TRBV30; D gene: NA; J gene: TRBJ2-3; clone size: NA; CDR3 protein: CAWSAGAEGRDTQYF; CDR3 DNA: TGTGCCTGGAGTGCAGGGGCTGAGGGGCGGGATACGCAGTATTTT
V gene: TRBV6-1; D gene: NA; J gene: TRBJ1-2; clone size: NA; CDR3 protein: CASSELTGDAYGYTF; CDR3 DNA: TGTGCCAGCAGTGAACTGACGGGGGATGCGTATGGCTACACCTTC
V gene: TRBV6-5; D gene: NA; J gene: TRBJ1-1; clone size: NA; CDR3 protein: CASTVGTGMNTEAFF; CDR3 DNA: TGTGCCAGCACCGTAGGGACTGGGATGAACACTGAAGCTTTCTTT
V gene: TRBV27; D gene: TRBD1; J gene: TRBJ1-1; clone size: NA; CDR3 protein: CASSLSDRGNTEAFF; CDR3 DNA: TGTGCCAGCAGTTTATCGGACAGGGGGAACACTGAAGCTTTCTTT
V gene: TRBV7-9; D gene: TRBD1; J gene: TRBJ2-5; clone size: NA; CDR3 protein: CASSLGHRGQETQYF; CDR3 DNA: TGTGCCAGCAGCTTGGGTCACAGGGGCCAAGAGACCCAGTACTTC
V gene: TRBV9; D gene: TRBD2; J gene: TRBJ2-5; clone size: NA; CDR3 protein: CASSVEAGGNKETQYF; CDR3 DNA: TGTGCCAGCAGCGTAGAAGCGGGGGGAAACAAGGAGACCCAGTACTTC
V gene: TRBV5-1; D gene: TRBD2; J gene: TRBJ2-7; clone size: NA; CDR3 protein: CASSWVDSGSYEQYF; CDR3 DNA: TGCGCCAGCAGCTGGGTCGACAGCGGGAGCTACGAGCAGTACTTC
V gene: TRBV7-9; D gene: NA; J gene: TRBJ1-1; clone size: NA; CDR3 protein: CASSTDRLLTEAFF; CDR3 DNA: TGTGCCAGCAGCACAGACAGACTCCTCACTGAAGCTTTCTTT
V gene: TRBV30; D gene: NA; J gene: TRBJ2-7; clone size: NA; CDR3 protein: CAWSQLMLTNEQYF; CDR3 DNA: TGTGCCTGGAGTCAACTGATGCTGACAAACGAGCAGTACTTC
V gene: TRBV10-1; D gene: TRBD1; J gene: TRBJ2-7; clone size: once; CDR3 protein: CASSDSGTAKRQQYF; CDR3 DNA: TGCGCCAGCAGTGACTCCGGGACAGCAAAACGGCAGCAGTACTTC
V gene: TRBV5-4; D gene: TRBD2; J gene: TRBJ2-7; clone size: NA; CDR3 protein: CASSLLKLAGGPGEQYF; CDR3 DNA: TGTGCCAGCAGCTTGTTAAAACTAGCGGGGGGCCCGGGCGAGCAGTACTTC
V gene: TRBV19; D gene: NA; J gene: TRBJ1-1; clone size: NA; CDR3 protein: CASSSAGSLWKAFF; CDR3 DNA: TGTGCCAGTAGTTCCGCGGGTTCATTGTGGAAAGCTTTCTTT
V gene: TRBV7-2; D gene: TRBD2; J gene: TRBJ2-3; clone size: NA; CDR3 protein: CASSLAPGGWPDTQYF; CDR3 DNA: TGTGCCAGCAGCTTAGCGCCGGGGGGGTGGCCAGATACGCAGTATTTT
V gene: TRBV19; D gene: TRBD1; J gene: TRBJ1-5; clone size: NA; CDR3 protein: CASGQGGNQPQHF; CDR3 DNA: TGTGCCAGTGGACAGGGAGGGAATCAGCCCCAGCATTTT
V gene: TRBV4-3; D gene: NA; J gene: TRBJ1-1; clone size: NA; CDR3 protein: CASSQAAGSAEAFF; CDR3 DNA: TGCGCCAGCAGCCAAGCCGCGGGGTCGGCTGAAGCTTTCTTT
V gene: TRBV5-1; D gene: NA; J gene: TRBJ2-1; clone size: NA; CDR3 protein: CASSLGGGNGNEQFF; CDR3 DNA: TGCGCCAGCAGCTTGGGGGGCGGGAACGGGAATGAGCAGTTCTTC
V gene: TRBV6-5; D gene: TRBD1; J gene: TRBJ2-2; clone size: once; CDR3 protein: CASSSTGTGLAGELFF; CDR3 DNA: TGTGCCAGCAGTTCAACCGGGACAGGGTTGGCCGGGGAGCTGTTTTTT
V gene: TRBV6-2/TRBV6-3; D gene: TRBD2; J gene: TRBJ2-3; clone size: once; CDR3 protein: CASSYHLASGGTDTQYF; CDR3 DNA: TGTGCCAGCAGTTACCACCTGGCTAGCGGGGGCACAGATACGCAGTATTTT
V gene: TRBV6-5; D gene: NA; J gene: TRBJ1-2; clone size: NA; CDR3 protein: CAIEPFNYGYTF; CDR3 DNA: TGTGCCATTGAGCCGTTCAACTATGGCTACACCTTC
V gene: TRBV5-1; D gene: NA; J gene: TRBJ2-6; clone size: NA; CDR3 protein: CASSVQSSGANVLTF; CDR3 DNA: TGCGCCAGCAGCGTACAGAGCTCTGGGGCCAACGTCCTGACTTTC
V gene: TRBV5-1; D gene: TRBD2; J gene: TRBJ2-5; clone size: NA; CDR3 protein: CASSYTSGGQETQYF; CDR3 DNA: TGCGCCAGCAGCTACACTAGCGGGGGGCAGGAGACCCAGTACTTC